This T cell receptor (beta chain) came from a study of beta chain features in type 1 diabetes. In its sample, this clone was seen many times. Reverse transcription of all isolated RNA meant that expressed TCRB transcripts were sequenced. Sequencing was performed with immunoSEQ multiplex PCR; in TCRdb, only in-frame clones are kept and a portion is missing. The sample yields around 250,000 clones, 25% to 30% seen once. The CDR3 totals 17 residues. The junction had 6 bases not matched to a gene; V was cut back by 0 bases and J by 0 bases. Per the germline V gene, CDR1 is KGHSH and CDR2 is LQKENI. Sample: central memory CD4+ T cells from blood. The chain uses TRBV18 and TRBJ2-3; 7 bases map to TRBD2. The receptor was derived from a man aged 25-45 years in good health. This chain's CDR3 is CASSPPRSSGSTDTQYF. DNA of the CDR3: TGTGCCAGCTCACCACCCCGGAGTAGCGGGAGCACAGATACGCAGTATTTT.